The present TCR beta chain was sequenced within a study of T cells after yellow fever vaccination. This clonotype was detected only a few times. V lost 3 bases to trimming and J lost 7 bases; unmatched junction nucleotides: 7. This CDR3 has 17 residues. TCRdb used MiXCR to reprocess the 5' RACE reads, holding one entry per CDR3 protein. This table holds under 300,000 distinct CDR3 sequences, about 7% found once. The clonotype comes from a young man who received the YFV17D yellow fever vaccine. V gene TRBV12-3 or TRBV12-4 combines with J gene TRBJ2-1; 15 bases align to TRBD2. Sequencing used CD4+ T cells sorted from PBMCs, obtained 15 days after the yellow fever booster vaccination. The chain's CDR3 is CASSFGTSGRIRNEQFF. Written as DNA, the CDR3 is TGTGCCAGCAGTTTTGGGACTAGCGGGAGGATAAGGAATGAGCAGTTCTTC.